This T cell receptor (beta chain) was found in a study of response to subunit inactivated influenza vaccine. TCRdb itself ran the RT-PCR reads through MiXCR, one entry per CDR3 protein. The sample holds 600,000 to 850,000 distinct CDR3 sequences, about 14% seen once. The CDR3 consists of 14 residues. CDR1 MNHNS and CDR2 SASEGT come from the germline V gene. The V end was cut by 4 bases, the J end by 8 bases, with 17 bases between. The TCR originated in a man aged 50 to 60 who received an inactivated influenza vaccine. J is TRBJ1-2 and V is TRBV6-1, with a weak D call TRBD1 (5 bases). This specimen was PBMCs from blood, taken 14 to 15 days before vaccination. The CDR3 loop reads CASSGFATVFGYTF. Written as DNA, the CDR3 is TGTGCCAGCAGTGGGTTCGCGACAGTCTTCGGCTACACCTTC.